What follows are 12 T cell receptor beta chains derived from one specimen sequenced in a study of T cell changes during pregnancy in multiple sclerosis. Sequencing was performed with immunoSEQ multiplex PCR; in TCRdb, only in-frame clones are kept and a portion is missing. The sample holds around 100,000 clones, approximately 90% seen once. The source material was peripheral blood, sampled in the third trimester of pregnancy. The receptors stem from a female donor with multiple sclerosis, enrolled in a pregnancy study.

The table lists this clone with a count of one. The chain is built from TRBV27 and TRBJ2-7; D is perhaps TRBD1 (6 bases). The CDR3 length is 14 residues. The V gene's germline CDR1 is MNHEY and CDR2 SMNVEV (reference sequence). V was clipped by 8 bases and J by 2 bases, with 16 bases between them. In DNA form, the CDR3 reads TGTGCCAGCTCAAAACAGGGTCTCCCCTACGAGCAGTACTTC. Translation: CASSKQGLPYEQYF.

The J gene is TRBJ2-4, the V gene TRBV19; the D gene is possibly TRBD1 (6 bases). From germline, CDR1 is LNHDA and CDR2 SQIVND (reference sequence). CDR3 size: 12 residues. V lost 8 bases and J lost 8, with 13 bases in between. The CDR3 DNA reads as TGTGCCAGTCGGACAGTCAAGGACATTCAGTACTTC. This translates into CASRTVKDIQYF.

This chain connects TRBV7-9 to TRBJ1-1; no definite D call. Germline V gene sequence: CDR1 SEHNR, CDR2 FQNEAQ (reference sequence). Trimming removed 1 base at V and 5 bases at J, with 20 bases between. The CDR3 is made up of 17 amino acids. The CDR3 reads CASSLDGDVVGRTEAFF. The CDR3 DNA is TGTGCCAGCAGCTTAGATGGGGATGTCGTCGGGAGGACTGAAGCTTTCTTT.

This chain joins TRBV9 and TRBJ1-2, with D tentatively TRBD1 (5 bases). The V gene's germline CDR1 is SGDLS and CDR2 YYNGEE. V lost 2 bases and J lost 6, with 11 bases in between. The CDR3 runs 13 residues. For the CDR3, the DNA is TGTGCCAGCAGCGTGGGCCCAGGGCATGGCTACACCTTC. Amino acids: CASSVGPGHGYTF.

V is TRBV7-6 and J is TRBJ2-3, with TRBD2 identical over 11 bases. Unmatched junction bases numbered 7, after V lost 6 bases and J lost 5 bases. Germline V gene data show CDR1 as SGHVS and CDR2 as FNYEAQ. This CDR3 has 15 amino acids. CDR3 region: CASRNLLAGEDTQYF. CDR3 nucleotide sequence: TGTGCCAGCAGGAACTTACTAGCGGGAGAAGATACGCAGTATTTT.

The chain carries TRBV5-1 and TRBJ2-3; possibly TRBD2 for D (6 bases). Germline-derived CDR1 and CDR2 are SGHRS and YFSETQ. V was trimmed by 4 bases and J by 2 bases, leaving 14 bases between them. This CDR3 comprises 15 residues. CDR3 protein: CASSVISGNTDTQYF. As DNA, the CDR3 is TGCGCCAGCAGCGTAATTAGCGGTAACACAGATACGCAGTATTTT.

V and J are TRBV7-2 and TRBJ2-3, with 10 nucleotides matching TRBD2. V dropped 4 bases and J dropped 6; count of bases not matched to a gene: 13. The germline V gene has CDR1 SGHTA and CDR2 FQGNSA. The CDR3 totals 17 residues. CDR3 sequence (DNA): TGTGCCAGCAGCTCCCCTGGACTAGCGGTTAGTACGGATACGCAGTATTTT. Translated, it gives CASSSPGLAVSTDTQYF.

This chain joins TRBV19 and TRBJ2-3, with D maybe TRBD1 (6 bases). V lost 5 bases and J 1 base, leaving 16 bases between the germline ends. The germline gives CDR1 LNHDA, CDR2 SQIVND (reference sequence). The CDR3 is 16 residues long. The CDR3 DNA reads TGTGCCAGTAGTCGGTGGCAGGGGTCCCGCACAGATACGCAGTATTTT. Its translation: CASSRWQGSRTDTQYF.

The chain has TRBV11-3 and TRBJ2-5; 10 bases match TRBD2. The CDR3 is made up of 13 amino acids. V dropped 5 bases and J dropped 5; count of bases not matched to a gene: 2. Per germline, CDR1 SGHNT and CDR2 YENEEA. Here the CDR3 reads CASSAGLAETQYF. The CDR3 DNA reads TGTGCCAGCAGCGCGGGACTAGCGGAGACCCAGTACTTC.

The V gene is TRBV19, the J gene TRBJ1-1; 9 nucleotides line up with TRBD1. Per the germline V gene, CDR1 is LNHDA and CDR2 is SQIVND (reference sequence). The CDR3 has 15 amino acids. Germline trimming cut 5 bases from V and 3 bases from J; bases unmatched to any gene: 7. The CDR3 DNA sequence: TGTGCCAGTAGTCCACTCGGGACAGGGTACACTGAAGCTTTCTTT. Translating it yields CASSPLGTGYTEAFF.

The rearrangement uses TRBV11-2 and TRBJ2-7, with TRBD1 matching over 8 bases. The CDR3 contains 14 residues. J gave up 4 bases and V 9 bases, and 11 bases lay outside the gene matches. The germline V gene encodes CDR1 SGHAT and CDR2 FQNNGV. The CDR3 bases are TGTGCCAGTTCAACGCAGGGGGCGGATTACGAGCAGTACTTC. The encoded protein is CASSTQGADYEQYF. The full variable domain, rest sourced from reference TRBV11-2 and TRBJ2-7, is EAGVAQSPRYKIIEKRQSVAFWCNPISGHATLYWYQQILGQGPKLLIQFQNNGVVDDSQLPKDRFSAERLKGVDSTLKIQPAKLEDSAVYLCASSTQGADYEQYFGPGTRLTVT.

V is TRBV7-2 and J is TRBJ2-1, with 11 bases identical to TRBD2. CDR1 SGHTA and CDR2 FQGNSA come from the germline V gene. The CDR3 loop spans 16 amino acids. V lost 1 base and J lost 10; bases outside the gene matches: 9. The CDR3 coding sequence is TGTGCCAGCAGCTTAGTTGCTAGCGGGAGGCGAGGCGAGCAGTTCTTC. The encoded protein is CASSLVASGRRGEQFF.